This T cell receptor (beta chain) was obtained from a study of blood T cell repertoires in COVID-19. Across the study: Some COVID-19 samples were acute and others convalescent; all came from the United States, Italy and Spain.

Per the authors' pipeline: Using reference gene primer amplification, nucleated cell counts were estimated. The protocol was immunoSEQ multiplex PCR, while the TCRdb copy is restricted to in-frame clones and leaves out a portion. V, J and clone size reflect that table, while D and trimming were determined from the DNA. The table lists under 300,000 clones, approximately 84% of them singletons. Assignment of participants to cohorts was predicated upon participant-reported clinical history. V shed 10 bases, J shed 8 bases, and the junction held 9 bases outside the gene matches. CDR1 is LNHDA and CDR2 is SQIVND in the germline V gene (reference sequence). This CDR3 is 14 amino acids long.

The specimen sequenced was PBMCs or T cells enriched from blood (not recorded which). This TCR derives from a man aged 50 to 59 who had recovered from COVID-19. The chain combines TRBV19 with TRBJ1-4; 11 nucleotides align to TRBD1. The CDR3 spells CATRSDRGREKLFF. In DNA form, the CDR3 reads TGTGCCACCCGATCGGACAGGGGGCGGGAAAAACTGTTTTTT. Full variable domain (remainder filled in from reference TRBV19 and TRBJ1-4): DGGITQSPKYLFRKEGQNVTLSCEQNLNHDAMYWYRQDPGQGLRLIYYSQIVNDFQKGDIAEGYSVSREKKESFPLTVTSAQKNPTAFYLCATRSDRGREKLFFGSGTQLSVL.